These 6 T cell receptor beta chains came from one sample sequenced in a study of STAT5B mutations in CD4+ large granular lymphocyte leukemia. Profiled with immunoSEQ multiplex PCR; TCRdb holds only in-frame clones, not every one. Found here are tens of thousands of clones, around three quarters of them singletons; the top ten hold approximately 4.1%. Material: CD4+ T cells from blood buffy coats. These receptor sequences come from a human donor in good health.

This CDR3 reads CASSQRDRVDVGGYTF. The DNA of the CDR3 is TGTGCCAGCTCACAGCGGGACAGGGTCGACGTGGGTGGCTACACCTTC. This sequence joins TRBV18 and TRBJ1-2; 9 bases are shared with TRBD1. The germline V gene encodes CDR1 KGHSH and CDR2 LQKENI. Trimming at V came to 4 bases and at J to 7 bases, leaving 13 bases not matched to a gene. The CDR3 totals 16 residues.

The V gene is TRBV6-6, the J gene TRBJ1-2, with 8 nucleotides matching TRBD1. Germline CDR1 MNHNY, CDR2 SVGAGI (reference sequence). The CDR3 sequence is 14 residues long. Trimming cost V 6 bases and J 4 bases; bases outside gene matches: 7. CDR3 in DNA: TGTGCCAGCAGGCAACTAGGGACAGGCTATGGCTACACCTTC. It yields the protein CASRQLGTGYGYTF.

V usage is TRBV6-5 and J usage is TRBJ2-7; 10 bases align to TRBD2. V shed 7 bases and J 5 bases; nucleotides not matched to a gene: 11. Germline V gives CDR1 MNHEY, CDR2 SVGAGI. The CDR3 totals 15 residues. The CDR3 coding sequence is TGTGCCAGCACCCCGAGCGGGAGGGCCTCACACGAGCAGTACTTC. Its protein is CASTPSGRASHEQYF.

This chain links TRBV28 with TRBJ2-6; 8 bases fit TRBD2. The length of the CDR3 is 16 residues. Germline assignment: CDR1 MDHEN and CDR2 SYDVKM. V shed 5 bases and J 2 bases; nucleotides not matched to a gene: 5. The CDR3 sequence is CASSVGGVPGANVLTF. For the CDR3, the DNA is TGTGCCAGCAGTGTCGGGGGGGTGCCTGGGGCCAACGTCCTGACTTTC.

This chain links TRBV4-2 with TRBJ2-1; 9 bases map to TRBD2. The CDR3 covers 15 residues. CDR1 and CDR2 from the germline V gene are LGHNA and YNFKEQ. J lost 6 bases, V lost 2 bases, and 5 bases had no gene match. As DNA, the CDR3 is TGTGCCAGCAGCCAACCCGGGACTAGCCCCAATGAGCAGTTCTTC. Residues: CASSQPGTSPNEQFF.

CDR3 DNA: TGCGCCAGCAGTCATCCATCCGGGACTAGCGGGACGTCCTTAGCCAAAAACATTCAGTACTTC. Its translation: CASSHPSGTSGTSLAKNIQYF. This chain uses TRBV23-1 with TRBJ2-4, with TRBD2 matching 13 bases. TRBV23-1 qualifies as an ORF whose function is uncertain. This CDR3 contains 21 residues. With V trimmed by 3 bases and J by 0 bases, 14 bases remained unmatched.